The clone carrying this T cell receptor (beta chain) is deemed medium-sized. What it binds is unknown. The data are from a study of T-cell reconstitution after alpha-beta-depleted transplantation in children. Study-level results: Once a year had passed after transplant, T-cell counts and diversity came mostly from newly produced T cells. Several patients had high TCRbeta diversity at day 60; it came from surviving recipient T cells and thymic progenitors. About two months after transplant, alpha-beta T cells reportedly came from several hundred expanded graft clones.

A TCRbeta library incorporating unique molecular identifiers was prepared. TCRdb re-analysed the PCR reads in MiXCR, keeping a single row per CDR3 protein. The repertoire holds under 7,000 distinct CDR3 sequences, with roughly 15% as singletons. V lost 2 bases and J 7 bases, leaving 6 bases between the germline ends. This CDR3 has 11 residues. Germline V gene sequence: CDR1 MDHEN, CDR2 SYDVKM. This receptor was taken from a boy aged 5 to 17 with acute lymphoblastic leukemia, due to receive a stem cell transplant. This specimen consisted of PBMCs, obtained before TCRalphabeta/CD19-depleted stem cell transplant. The chain links TRBV28 to TRBJ2-7; D is unresolved. The CDR3 loop is CASSLLREQYF. The CDR3 DNA sequence: TGTGCCAGCAGTTTACTGAGAGAGCAGTACTTC.